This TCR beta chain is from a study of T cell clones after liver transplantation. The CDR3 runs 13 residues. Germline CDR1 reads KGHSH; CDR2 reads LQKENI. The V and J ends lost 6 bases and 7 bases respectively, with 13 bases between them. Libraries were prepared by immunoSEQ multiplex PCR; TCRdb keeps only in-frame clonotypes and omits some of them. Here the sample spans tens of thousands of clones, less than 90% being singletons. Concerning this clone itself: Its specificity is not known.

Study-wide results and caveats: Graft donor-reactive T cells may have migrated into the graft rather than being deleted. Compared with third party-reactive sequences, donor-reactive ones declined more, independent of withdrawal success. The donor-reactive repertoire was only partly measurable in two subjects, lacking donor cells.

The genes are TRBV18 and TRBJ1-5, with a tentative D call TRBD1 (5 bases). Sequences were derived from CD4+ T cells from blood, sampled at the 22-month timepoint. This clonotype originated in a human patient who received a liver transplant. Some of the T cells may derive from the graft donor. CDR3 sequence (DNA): TGTGCCAGCTCGCAGGGTTTGGTGCAGCCCCAGCATTTT. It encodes CASSQGLVQPQHF.